This passage covers 9 T cell receptor beta chains from one sample sequenced in a study of Graves' ophthalmopathy and Graves' hyperthyroidism. TCR beta CDR3 regions were amplified from RNA transcripts. RT-PCR was first run with HTBI primers, then multiplex PCR in a second round. TCRdb reprocessed the multiplex PCR reads with MiXCR, giving one entry per CDR3 protein. The data contain about 420,000 distinct CDR3 sequences, roughly 21% of them singletons. Source material: peripheral blood. The receptors shown here come from a woman aged 18-29 years with stable Graves' hyperthyroidism.

The chain recombines TRBV6-1 with TRBJ1-2; 9 nucleotides align to TRBD1. After removal of 5 bases from V and 3 bases from J, the junction contained 13 bases not matched to a gene. CDR3 length equals 17 residues. Germline loops: CDR1 MNHNS, CDR2 SASEGT. DNA for the CDR3: TGTGCCAGCAGTCCTGCCGGGACAGGGAAAGGGTACTATGGCTACACCTTC. It codes for CASSPAGTGKGYYGYTF.

This clonotype was seen at least ten times. The CDR3 DNA sequence: TGTGCCAGCACCAGGACTGAGCAAAACACTGAAGCTTTCTTT. As protein: CASTRTEQNTEAFF. The gene calls are TRBV12-3 or TRBV12-4 and TRBJ1-1; D unresolved. The V and J ends lost 7 bases and 2 bases respectively, with 14 bases between them. The CDR3 loop spans 14 amino acids.

This clonotype appeared many times. The chain combines TRBV6-1 with TRBJ2-7; TRBD1 aligns across 9 bases. The germline gives CDR1 MNHNS, CDR2 SASEGT. This CDR3 is built from 14 residues. V lost 8 bases and J lost 1; bases outside the gene matches: 6. The CDR3 sequence is CASSRDRVSYEQYF. CDR3 in DNA: TGTGCCAGCTCCCGGGACAGGGTTTCCTACGAGCAGTACTTC.

J is TRBJ1-3 and V is TRBV4-1; perhaps TRBD1 as D (5 bases). The germline CDR1 and CDR2 sequences are MGHRA and YSYEKL. Trimming took off 7 bases at V and 1 base at J, with 14 bases between the two ends. The CDR3 loop spans 15 amino acids. As DNA, the CDR3 is TGCGCCAGCACCTGGGGCATGCGTTCTGGAAACACCATATATTTT. Its translation is CASTWGMRSGNTIYF.

This clonotype was counted many times. The chain joins TRBV12-3 or TRBV12-4 to TRBJ2-2, with no clear D. V was trimmed by 7 bases and J by 7 bases, leaving 13 bases between them. This CDR3 comprises 13 residues. CDR3 bases: TGTGCCAGCACCCCGCCGGTCATCGGGGAGCTGTTTTTT. This encodes CASTPPVIGELFF.

This clonotype was counted at least ten times. The rearrangement joins TRBV11-1 to TRBJ1-1, with 8 positions matching TRBD1. Germline CDR1 reads SGHAT; CDR2 reads FQDESV (reference sequence). Germline trimming cut 5 bases from V and 1 base from J; bases unmatched to any gene: 6. The CDR3 is 15 residues long. In DNA form, the CDR3 reads TGTGCCAGCAGCCCAACGGGACAGGCGAACACTGAAGCTTTCTTT. This encodes CASSPTGQANTEAFF.

This clonotype has just a few counts. This rearrangement joins TRBV13 to TRBJ2-7, with D tentatively TRBD1 or TRBD2 (5 bases each). CDR3 length: 12 residues. In germline, CDR1 is PRHDT, CDR2 FYEKMQ (reference sequence). V shed 8 bases and J shed 5 bases, with 13 bases lying between them. CDR3 in DNA: TGTGCCAGCCGTGGGGGAGAACACGAGCAGTACTTC. It specifies CASRGGEHEQYF.

At least ten counts were recorded for this clonotype. The V and J genes are TRBV18 and TRBJ1-2, with D unclear. The CDR3 is 14 residues long. Germline lookup yields CDR1 KGHSH and CDR2 LQKENI. Trimming removed 2 bases at V and 3 bases at J, with 10 bases between. CDR3 DNA sequence: TGTGCCAGCTCACCAGCCGGGGTGGACTATGGCTACACCTTC. Translated: CASSPAGVDYGYTF.

This clonotype was picked up many times. J is TRBJ2-5 and V is TRBV20-1; 7 nucleotides line up with TRBD2. Germline assignment: CDR1 DFQATT and CDR2 SNEGSKA (reference sequence). The CDR3 length is 13 residues. Germline trimming cut 6 bases from V and 5 bases from J; bases unmatched to any gene: 9. The CDR3 region is CSARTRVMETQYF. The DNA of the CDR3 is TGCAGTGCCAGGACTAGGGTCATGGAGACCCAGTACTTC.